Shown below are 28 T cell receptor beta chains from a single sample sequenced in a study of T cell changes during pregnancy in multiple sclerosis. Clones were read by immunoSEQ multiplex PCR, and TCRdb kept only the in-frame ones, dropping some. The sample gives over 65,000 clones, approximately 90% of which show up once; 2.5% to 3% is in the top ten. The material was peripheral blood, obtained in the first trimester of pregnancy. These receptors were obtained from a female donor with multiple sclerosis, enrolled in a pregnancy study.

This rearrangement joins TRBV5-1 to TRBJ2-7; tentative D call: TRBD1 (6 bases). V gave up 5 bases and J gave up 5 bases, with 23 bases separating them. The germline V gene has CDR1 SGHRS and CDR2 YFSETQ. The CDR3 consists of 16 residues. The CDR3 is CASSPTDRKGIDEQYF. For the CDR3, the DNA is TGCGCCAGCAGTCCCACCGACAGGAAGGGAATCGACGAGCAGTACTTC.

The chain uses TRBV15 and TRBJ2-1; D is uncertain. The germline CDR1 and CDR2 sequences are LNHNV and YYDKDF (reference sequence). The germline V and J ends were trimmed by 1 base and 0 bases, with 7 bases remaining between them. This CDR3 spans 15 amino acids. The DNA for the CDR3 is TGTGCCACCAGCAGAGGAGGTAACTCCTACAATGAGCAGTTCTTC. It translates to CATSRGGNSYNEQFF.

The chain couples TRBV6-5 to TRBJ1-2; 9 nucleotides align to TRBD1. Losses at the gene ends were 6 bases for V and 8 bases for J; bases not matched to a gene: 13. There are 15 residues in the CDR3. Germline CDR1 reads MNHEY; CDR2 reads SVGAGI. The CDR3: CASRENRGRITGYTF. As DNA, the CDR3 is TGTGCCAGCAGGGAAAACAGGGGGCGCATAACGGGCTACACCTTC.

This rearrangement joins TRBV28 to TRBJ2-1; TRBD1 agrees at 7 bases. The CDR3 spans 15 residues. CDR1 MDHEN and CDR2 SYDVKM come from the germline V gene. The ends lost 1 base at V and 6 bases at J; junction bases unmatched: 6. Written as DNA, the CDR3 is TGTGCCAGCAGTTTATCGACGACAGGGTTCAATGAGCAGTTCTTC. Its translation: CASSLSTTGFNEQFF.

This clone appeared a single time. V and J are TRBV2 and TRBJ2-3; perhaps TRBD1 as D (5 bases). The germline V gene encodes CDR1 SNHLY and CDR2 FYNNEI. The CDR3 sequence is 13 residues long. V was trimmed by 8 bases and J by 4 bases, leaving 13 bases between them. This CDR3 is CASRRDSSDTQYF. The CDR3, as DNA: TGTGCCAGCCGAAGAGACAGCTCAGATACGCAGTATTTT.

The J gene is TRBJ2-1, the V gene TRBV6-1; the match to TRBD2 covers 10 bases. CDR3 size: 18 residues. The V gene's germline CDR1 is MNHNS and CDR2 SASEGT. The ends lost 2 bases at V and 7 bases at J; junction bases unmatched: 14. This CDR3 reads CASSESSSGGRARNEQFF. The DNA of the CDR3 is TGTGCCAGCAGTGAAAGTTCTAGCGGGGGCAGGGCCAGGAATGAGCAGTTCTTC.

This chain uses TRBV12-2 with TRBJ1-1; the D call of TRBD1 is as the table states it, not checked on the DNA. TRBV12-2 is classified as a pseudogene. This CDR3 region has 13 residues. CDR3 sequence: CASRFQGGTEAFF. In nucleotides, the CDR3 is TGTGCAAGTCGTTTTCAGGGGGGCACTGAAGCTTTCTTT.

This chain uses TRBV6-1 with TRBJ2-7, with TRBD2 matching over 10 bases. V lost 1 base to trimming and J lost 5 bases; unmatched junction nucleotides: 5. The CDR3 runs 15 residues. Germline CDR1 MNHNS, CDR2 SASEGT. The CDR3 protein is CASSEEASGSHEQYF. The CDR3 DNA follows: TGTGCCAGCAGTGAAGAAGCTAGCGGGAGTCACGAGCAGTACTTC.

The CDR3 nucleotides are TGCGCCAGCAGCCATCTACAGGGGGATAATGGCTACACCTTC. This sequence encodes CASSHLQGDNGYTF. This chain connects TRBV4-3 to TRBJ1-2, with TRBD1 matching over 8 bases. V gave up 3 bases and J gave up 6 bases; unmatched junction bases: 6. Germline lookup yields CDR1 LGHNA and CDR2 YSLEER. There are 14 residues in the CDR3.

The genes are TRBV6-5 and TRBJ2-3, with 7 nucleotides matching TRBD2. Germline CDR1 and CDR2: MNHEY and SVGAGI. Trimming removed 6 bases from V and 2 bases from J; junction bases left unmatched: 5. CDR3 length equals 14 residues. The DNA for the CDR3 is TGTGCCAGCAGGAGGGAGGGTCCCACAGATACGCAGTATTTT. Amino acids: CASRREGPTDTQYF.

For the CDR3, the DNA is TGTGCCAGCAGCTTAGGGGGGACTAGCGGAAAAGAGACCCAGTACTTC. Protein product: CASSLGGTSGKETQYF. This chain connects TRBV7-2 to TRBJ2-5; 11 bases map to TRBD2. Per the germline V gene, CDR1 is SGHTA and CDR2 is FQGNSA. V shed 1 base, J shed 3 bases, and the junction held 4 bases outside the gene matches. The CDR3 consists of 16 residues.

The J gene is TRBJ2-1, the V gene TRBV9; D is ambiguous. Trimming removed 2 bases from V and 4 bases from J, with 4 bases in between. Per germline, CDR1 SGDLS and CDR2 YYNGEE. The CDR3 length is 12 residues. CDR3 DNA: TGTGCCAGCAGCGTTCAGTACAATGAGCAGTTCTTC. Translation gives CASSVQYNEQFF.

This clone was detected a few times. The gene calls are TRBV5-1 and TRBJ1-6; 7 bases match TRBD1. The CDR3 sequence is 14 residues long. The germline V gene has CDR1 SGHRS and CDR2 YFSETQ. V gave up 4 bases and J gave up 6 bases; unmatched junction bases: 4. In DNA form, the CDR3 reads TGCGCCAGCAGCGTGGACAGGTCTAATTCACCCCTCCACTTT. The encoded protein is CASSVDRSNSPLHF. The full variable domain, in which reference TRBV5-1 and TRBJ1-6 provide the parts outside the CDR3, is KAGVTQTPRYLIKTRGQQVTLSCSPISGHRSVSWYQQTPGQGLQFLFEYFSETQRNKGNFPGRFSGRQFSNSRSEMNVSTLELGDSALYLCASSVDRSNSPLHFGNGTRLTVT.

This clone has just one count. CDR3 residues: CASSLNADPNTEAFF. In DNA form, the CDR3 reads TGTGCCAGCAGCTTAAATGCAGATCCGAACACTGAAGCTTTCTTT. The V gene is TRBV7-9, the J gene TRBJ1-1, with no clear D. The CDR3 is 15 residues long. CDR1 is SEHNR and CDR2 is FQNEAQ in the germline V gene (reference sequence). Trimming removed 2 bases from V and 1 base from J, with 11 bases in between.

V and J are TRBV14 and TRBJ2-3, with 9 bases that match TRBD1. The CDR3 sequence is 17 residues long. The J segment lost 2 bases and the V segment lost 2 bases, leaving 8 bases of the junction unmatched. The germline CDR1 and CDR2 sequences are SGHDN and FVKESK. Here the CDR3 DNA reads TGTGCCAGCAGCCAACCCCCGGGACAGGGCCTCACAGATACGCAGTATTTT. It is translated as CASSQPPGQGLTDTQYF.

The chain has TRBV29-1 and TRBJ2-1, with a tentative D call TRBD2 (5 bases). Trimming removed 5 bases from V and 6 bases from J, with 8 bases in between. This CDR3 contains 11 residues. CDR1 is SQVTM and CDR2 is ANQGSEA in the germline V gene. CDR3 DNA sequence: TGCAGCGTTTCACGGGGCAATGAGCAGTTCTTC. Amino acid sequence: CSVSRGNEQFF.

The rearrangement links TRBV5-1 to TRBJ2-1; a possible D gene is TRBD2 (5 bases). This CDR3 comprises 15 residues. With 8 bases removed from V and 5 bases from J, the gap between germline ends came to 20 bases. Germline CDR1 is SGHRS and CDR2 is YFSETQ. DNA for the CDR3: TGCGCCAGTAAGGACTCGGCTAGCTCACACAATGAGCAGTTCTTC. Its protein is CASKDSASSHNEQFF.

The chain recombines TRBV19 with TRBJ2-2; 15 bases fit TRBD2. The germline CDR1 and CDR2 sequences are LNHDA and SQIVND (reference sequence). The CDR3 extends over 17 amino acids. J lost 4 bases, V lost 6 bases, and 6 bases had no gene match. The CDR3 spells CASRGLAGGPGTGELFF. CDR3 nucleotide sequence: TGTGCCAGTAGAGGACTAGCGGGAGGGCCGGGCACCGGGGAGCTGTTTTTT.

The CDR3 sequence is CASSQVDWVSSNQPQHF. The CDR3 DNA follows: TGCGCCAGCAGCCAAGTTGACTGGGTATCCAGCAATCAGCCCCAGCATTTT. V and J are TRBV4-1 and TRBJ1-5, with D unclear. Trimming cost V 1 base and J 1 base, with 14 bases left between them. The CDR3 is 17 amino acids. Germline V gene sequence: CDR1 MGHRA, CDR2 YSYEKL.

The V gene is TRBV29-1, the J gene TRBJ2-7; 7 nucleotides match TRBD2. CDR3 length equals 14 residues. J gave up 4 bases and V 5 bases, and 11 bases lay outside the gene matches. Germline values: CDR1 SQVTM, CDR2 ANQGSEA. CDR3 nucleotide sequence: TGCAGCGTTATCCGGGGAGGGAGGGTATACGAGCAGTACTTC. It yields the protein CSVIRGGRVYEQYF.

Only a few counts were recorded for this clone. The chain recombines TRBV5-4 with TRBJ2-6, with a tentative D call TRBD2 (6 bases). Trimming left V 4 bases short and J 2 bases short, with 22 bases between. The CDR3 loop spans 19 amino acids. The germline V gene has CDR1 SGHNT and CDR2 YYREEE (reference sequence). In DNA form, the CDR3 reads TGTGCCAGCAGCCCCTTACCGGGACGCGGGGAAACTGGGGCCAACGTCCTGACTTTC. This translates into CASSPLPGRGETGANVLTF.

This chain uses TRBV14 with TRBJ1-6; D may be TRBD1 (6 bases). The CDR3 covers 15 residues. Germline lookup yields CDR1 SGHDN and CDR2 FVKESK. Between the trimmed V and J ends, which lost 1 base and 5 bases, there was a span of 9 bases. The chain's CDR3 is CASSQVDSHNSPLHF. As DNA, the CDR3 is TGTGCCAGCAGCCAAGTGGACAGCCATAATTCACCCCTCCACTTT.

In the case of this clone: Other DNA sequences in the sample encode the same CDR3. This CDR3 is CASSRTGTYEQYF. CDR3 in DNA: TGTGCCAGCTCACGGACAGGGACTTACGAGCAGTACTTC. The chain couples TRBV18 to TRBJ2-7; 8 bases are shared with TRBD1. Unmatched junction bases numbered 3, after V lost 4 bases and J lost 4 bases. Germline V gene lookup returns CDR1 KGHSH and CDR2 LQKENI. The CDR3 totals 13 residues.

Only one count was recorded for this clone. The CDR3 bases are TGTGCCAGCAGCCTAGGACTAGCGGGAGAGGTCCCCCCTAGCACAGATACGCAGTATTTT. It encodes CASSLGLAGEVPPSTDTQYF. The chain is built from TRBV5-4 and TRBJ2-3, with TRBD2 identical over 13 bases. The CDR3 runs 20 residues. After removal of 4 bases from V and 0 bases from J, the junction contained 14 bases not matched to a gene. The germline V gene encodes CDR1 SGHNT and CDR2 YYREEE (reference sequence).

The chain is built from TRBV11-3 and TRBJ2-5; 9 positions agree with TRBD1. The CDR3 extends over 16 amino acids. V trimming: 1 base; J trimming: 2 bases; junction bases outside the gene matches: 5. Germline CDR1 SGHNT, CDR2 YENEEA. Here the CDR3 reads CASSLGTGATQETQYF. The CDR3 DNA follows: TGTGCCAGCAGCTTAGGGACAGGGGCGACACAAGAGACCCAGTACTTC.

The J gene is TRBJ2-1, the V gene TRBV25-1, with 8 bases that match TRBD1. The CDR3 is 16 residues long. Trimming removed 6 bases from V and 0 bases from J; junction bases left unmatched: 7. The germline V gene encodes CDR1 MGHDK and CDR2 SYGVNS. The DNA for the CDR3 is TGTGCCAGCAGACACGGGACAGGTAGCTCCTACAATGAGCAGTTCTTC. It encodes CASRHGTGSSYNEQFF. The complete variable domain, with remaining parts taken from reference TRBV25-1 and TRBJ2-1, reads EADIYQTPRYLVIGTGKKITLECSQTMGHDKMYWYQQDPGMELHLIHYSYGVNSTEKGDLSSESTVSRIRTEHFPLTLESARPSHTSQYLCASRHGTGSSYNEQFFGPGTRLTVL.

The V gene is TRBV5-1, the J gene TRBJ2-5; 8 nucleotides line up with TRBD1. Germline V CDR1 and CDR2: SGHRS, YFSETQ. V was pared by 3 bases and J by 6 bases, with 7 bases of the junction left unmatched. The CDR3 is 14 amino acids. The CDR3 coding sequence is TGCGCCAGCAGCTCCCAGGGGGCGAGAAAGACCCAGTACTTC. It encodes CASSSQGARKTQYF.

This clone has a handful of counts. V usage is TRBV19 and J usage is TRBJ1-1; D may be TRBD1 (6 bases). The germline V gene has CDR1 LNHDA and CDR2 SQIVND (reference sequence). This CDR3 contains 17 residues. V lost 5 bases to trimming and J lost 0 bases, with 19 bases between them. The CDR3 DNA reads as TGTGCCAGTAGTCCCTGGACCCTACAGGGAATGAACACTGAAGCTTTCTTT. Its protein product is CASSPWTLQGMNTEAFF.